Listed here is a single T cell receptor (beta chain). Its antigen remains unidentified. This sample stems from a study of T cell responses to AZD1222 COVID-19 vaccine. On the study more broadly: Second-dose groups at about 4 or about 12 weeks were pooled. Overall study findings and caveats: Mostly white British, mostly female donors; authors suggested clonal diversity may be underestimated.

Method: immunoSEQ multiplex PCR; TCRdb's copy keeps in-frame clones and lacks some. The table has roughly 180,000 clones, just over 90% seen once. From germline, CDR1 is SGHNT and CDR2 YYREEE (reference sequence). There are 20 residues in the CDR3. Trimming pared 0 bases from V and 0 bases from J, leaving 24 bases between. The receptor's source is an adult in good health. The specimen comprised peripheral blood, sampled on day 0 of AZD1222 vaccination. The V and J genes are TRBV5-4 and TRBJ1-1; possible D gene TRBD1, 6 bases. The CDR3 bases are TGTGCCAGCAGCTTGGCTCCTGCCGGGACACTAAACGTTATGAACACTGAAGCTTTCTTT. Protein sequence: CASSLAPAGTLNVMNTEAFF.